These 31 T cell receptor beta chains originate from one sample sequenced in a study of shared clonotypes between healthy human individuals. The table came from immunoSEQ multiplex PCR; TCRdb's copy has only in-frame clones and leaves some out. Of about 2,500,000 clones in the sample, more than 80% are singletons; the top ten hold 0.13% to 0.15%. Sequenced material: naive CD4+ T cells sorted from blood. As for subset: CD45RA+ positively selected. These receptors came from a man younger than 35 in good health.

The genes are TRBV19 and TRBJ2-5; 7 bases align to TRBD1. V was clipped by 5 bases and J by 5 bases; unmatched bases: 5. CDR1 is LNHDA and CDR2 is SQIVND in the germline V gene (reference sequence). The CDR3 loop spans 13 amino acids. CDR3 nucleotides: TGTGCCAGTAGTCCCACAGGGGATGAGACCCAGTACTTC. It codes for CASSPTGDETQYF.

The chain couples TRBV5-8 to TRBJ2-3; D is possibly TRBD1 (6 bases). Germline CDR1 SGHTS, CDR2 YDEGEE. The CDR3 extends over 15 amino acids. Trimming took off 4 bases at V and 2 bases at J, with 14 bases between the two ends. CDR3 residues: CASSGRDKNTDTQYF. CDR3 nucleotide sequence: TGTGCCAGCAGCGGCAGGGACAAAAACACAGATACGCAGTATTTT.

The genes are TRBV29-1 and TRBJ2-1, with 10 bases that match TRBD2. The V gene end was trimmed by 3 bases and the J gene end by 5 bases; junction bases not matched to a gene: 4. The V gene's germline CDR1 is SQVTM and CDR2 ANQGSEA. This CDR3 has 14 amino acids. The CDR3 here is CSVDSGRLDNEQFF. CDR3 DNA sequence: TGCAGCGTTGATAGCGGGAGGCTCGACAATGAGCAGTTCTTC.

The rearrangement joins TRBV5-1 to TRBJ2-1; TRBD1 agrees at 9 bases. Germline CDR1 SGHRS, CDR2 YFSETQ. The CDR3 has 13 amino acids. Trimming at V came to 4 bases and at J to 8 bases, leaving 4 bases not matched to a gene. CDR3 region: CASSRQGVDEQFF. CDR3 coding DNA: TGCGCCAGCAGCCGACAGGGGGTGGATGAGCAGTTCTTC. The full variable domain, its missing parts supplied by reference TRBV5-1 and TRBJ2-1, is KAGVTQTPRYLIKTRGQQVTLSCSPISGHRSVSWYQQTPGQGLQFLFEYFSETQRNKGNFPGRFSGRQFSNSRSEMNVSTLELGDSALYLCASSRQGVDEQFFGPGTRLTVL.

The genes are TRBV11-3 and TRBJ2-1; D remains unclear. Germline CDR1 SGHNT, CDR2 YENEEA. Trimming took off 2 bases at V and 1 base at J, with 9 bases between the two ends. The CDR3 covers 15 residues. As DNA, the CDR3 is TGTGCCAGCAGCTTAAATCGCGGTTCCTACAATGAGCAGTTCTTC. Amino acid sequence: CASSLNRGSYNEQFF. Variable domain in full (rest from reference TRBV11-3 and TRBJ2-1): EAGVVQSPRYKIIEKKQPVAFWCNPISGHNTLYWYLQNLGQGPELLIRYENEEAVDDSQLPKDRFSAERLKGVDSTLKIQPAELGDSAVYLCASSLNRGSYNEQFFGPGTRLTVL.

Regarding this clone: At the DNA level, this CDR3 is encoded by other sequences in the same sample as well. The chain is built from TRBV5-1 and TRBJ1-4, with 10 bases aligning to TRBD1. J gave up 8 bases and V 4 bases, and 5 bases lay outside the gene matches. Germline values: CDR1 SGHRS, CDR2 YFSETQ. The CDR3 totals 14 residues. DNA of the CDR3: TGCGCCAGCAGCCCGGGACAGGGGAAGGAAAAACTGTTTTTT. Translated: CASSPGQGKEKLFF.

The rearrangement links TRBV11-2 to TRBJ2-3, with D possibly matching TRBD1 (7 bases). The CDR3 sequence is 14 residues long. Trimming pared 5 bases from V and 6 bases from J, leaving 15 bases between. Germline V gene data show CDR1 as SGHAT and CDR2 as FQNNGV. The CDR3 coding sequence is TGTGCCAGCAGCCCAGGAGGGGGCGCGGATACGCAGTATTTT. It codes for CASSPGGGADTQYF.

This chain links TRBV7-9 with TRBJ1-6; D is undetermined. Germline V gene lookup returns CDR1 SEHNR and CDR2 FQNEAQ (reference sequence). V was clipped by 8 bases and J by 0 bases, with 5 bases between them. The CDR3 is made up of 13 amino acids. This chain's CDR3 is CASRSSYNSPLHF. The CDR3 DNA reads as TGTGCCAGCCGTAGCTCCTATAATTCACCCCTCCACTTT. Full variable domain (remainder filled in from reference TRBV7-9 and TRBJ1-6): DTGVSQNPRHKITKRGQNVTFRCDPISEHNRLYWYRQTLGQGPEFLTYFQNEAQLEKSRLLSDRFSAERPKGSFSTLEIQRTEQGDSAMYLCASRSSYNSPLHFGNGTRLTVT.

The chain joins TRBV30 to TRBJ2-3, with D hard to call. The germline V gene has CDR1 GTSNPN and CDR2 SVGIG (reference sequence). V was pared by 2 bases and J by 6 bases, with 24 bases between. There are 17 residues in the CDR3. Here the CDR3 DNA reads TGTGCCTGGAGTAAACGGGTCTCCCTAGGGTTTATGGATACGCAGTATTTT. This sequence encodes CAWSKRVSLGFMDTQYF.

The gene calls are TRBV23-1 and TRBJ2-7; D tentatively reads TRBD1 or TRBD2 (6 bases each). TRBV23-1 has ORF status, its function being uncertain. The CDR3 has 13 amino acids. CDR3 nucleotides: TGCGTAAGCGTACCCCGGGGGCCCTACGAGCAGTACTTC. Protein product: CVSVPRGPYEQYF.

The chain recombines TRBV25-1 with TRBJ2-2; TRBD1 matches at 9 bases. Germline lookup yields CDR1 MGHDK and CDR2 SYGVNS. The junction had 7 bases not matched to a gene; V was cut back by 6 bases and J by 5 bases. This CDR3 spans 15 amino acids. The CDR3: CASSQSGTGTGELFF. The CDR3 region has the DNA TGTGCCAGCAGCCAATCCGGGACAGGGACCGGGGAGCTGTTTTTT.

The rearrangement joins TRBV5-1 to TRBJ1-3; 11 bases are a match to TRBD1. V lost 4 bases and J lost 4; bases outside the gene matches: 4. The CDR3 loop spans 15 amino acids. Per germline, CDR1 SGHRS and CDR2 YFSETQ. The CDR3: CASSPDRGRGNTIYF. CDR3 bases: TGCGCCAGCAGCCCGGACAGGGGGCGAGGAAACACCATATATTTT.

The CDR3 is CATSRDLTNSGNTIYF. CDR3 coding DNA: TGTGCCACCAGCAGGGATCTAACTAACTCTGGAAACACCATATATTTT. This sequence joins TRBV15 and TRBJ1-3; D not certain. Trimming took 3 bases from V and 0 from J, leaving 12 bases between them. CDR3 length: 16 amino acids. CDR1 and CDR2 from the germline V gene are LNHNV and YYDKDF (reference sequence).

V gene TRBV5-1 combines with J gene TRBJ2-3; unclear D gene. This CDR3 is built from 16 residues. Trimming removed 1 base from V and 1 base from J, with 13 bases in between. Germline V CDR1 and CDR2: SGHRS, YFSETQ. This chain's CDR3 is CASSLSVGMGTDTQYF. The CDR3 bases are TGCGCCAGCAGCTTGTCCGTAGGTATGGGCACAGATACGCAGTATTTT.

This sequence joins TRBV2 and TRBJ1-2; perhaps TRBD1 as D (6 bases). Trimming cost V 0 bases and J 3 bases, with 11 bases left between them. CDR1 is SNHLY and CDR2 is FYNNEI in the germline V gene. CDR3 length equals 15 residues. The CDR3 spells CASSEAGGRDYGYTF. The CDR3 DNA follows: TGTGCCAGCAGTGAAGCTGGGGGGCGAGACTATGGCTACACCTTC.

The genes are TRBV6-1 and TRBJ2-7, with TRBD2 identical over 8 bases. Germline V gene lookup returns CDR1 MNHNS and CDR2 SASEGT. With V trimmed by 3 bases and J by 4 bases, 5 bases remained unmatched. This CDR3 has 14 amino acids. The CDR3 DNA reads TGTGCCAGCAGTGAGGCGGGGGGATTATACGAGCAGTACTTC. It translates to CASSEAGGLYEQYF.

The chain employs TRBV27 and TRBJ2-1; 9 positions agree with TRBD2. V gave up 0 bases and J gave up 7 bases; unmatched junction bases: 4. The CDR3 contains 15 residues. CDR1 MNHEY and CDR2 SMNVEV come from the germline V gene (reference sequence). Here the CDR3 DNA reads TGTGCCAGCAGTTTATCATGGGCGGGGGGGAATGAGCAGTTCTTC. It encodes CASSLSWAGGNEQFF.

This clone was recorded once. The chain is built from TRBV18 and TRBJ2-5; the D gene is possibly TRBD1 (6 bases). This CDR3 region has 14 residues. Germline CDR1 reads KGHSH; CDR2 reads LQKENI. Deletions cut 3 bases from V and 9 bases from J, with 17 bases between. The CDR3, as DNA: TGTGCCAGCTCACCTACGGACAGCCCATGGGCCCAGTACTTC. Encoded protein: CASSPTDSPWAQYF.

The chain carries TRBV10-3 and TRBJ2-7, with D uncertain. The germline gives CDR1 ENHRY, CDR2 SYGVKD. CDR3 length: 14 residues. The V end lost 3 bases, the J end lost 2 bases, and 11 bases lay between the germline ends. CDR3 region: CAISERIDTYEQYF. The CDR3 DNA follows: TGTGCCATCAGTGAAAGAATCGATACCTACGAGCAGTACTTC.

This chain connects TRBV2 to TRBJ2-1; 7 nucleotides line up with TRBD2. Unmatched junction bases numbered 9, after V lost 4 bases and J lost 9 bases. The germline V gene encodes CDR1 SNHLY and CDR2 FYNNEI. CDR3 length: 14 residues. The CDR3 here is CASSASGASVEQFF. The DNA of the CDR3 is TGTGCCAGCAGTGCCAGCGGGGCCAGTGTTGAGCAGTTCTTC.

This chain joins TRBV5-1 and TRBJ1-4; unclear D gene. V lost 4 bases to trimming and J lost 0 bases, with 10 bases between them. CDR1 SGHRS and CDR2 YFSETQ come from the germline V gene. This CDR3 contains 15 residues. The CDR3 DNA is TGCGCCAGCAGCCAAGGTGATGCAACTAATGAAAAACTGTTTTTT. It encodes CASSQGDATNEKLFF.

The V call is TRBV27, the J call TRBJ1-5, with D tentatively TRBD1 (5 bases). Germline assignment: CDR1 MNHEY and CDR2 SMNVEV (reference sequence). The CDR3 extends over 18 amino acids. V lost 5 bases, J lost 0 bases, and 20 bases lay in between. The CDR3 sequence: CASSQYRPGSLSNQPQHF. CDR3 coding DNA: TGTGCCAGCAGTCAATATCGCCCAGGGAGCCTTAGCAATCAGCCCCAGCATTTT.

The V and J genes are TRBV19 and TRBJ1-2; D is ambiguous. Between the trimmed V and J ends, which lost 0 bases and 2 bases, there was a span of 7 bases. Germline CDR1 LNHDA, CDR2 SQIVND (reference sequence). The CDR3 length is 14 residues. Written as DNA, the CDR3 is TGTGCCAGTAGTATAGACGGCGGGAACTATGGCTACACCTTC. It yields the protein CASSIDGGNYGYTF.

The V and J genes are TRBV9 and TRBJ2-3, with TRBD2 identical over 10 bases. The CDR3 consists of 15 residues. Germline CDR1 SGDLS, CDR2 YYNGEE. V lost 2 bases and J lost 2; bases outside the gene matches: 2. This CDR3 is CASSVSGRNTDTQYF. CDR3 sequence (DNA): TGTGCCAGCAGCGTTAGCGGGAGGAACACAGATACGCAGTATTTT.

This rearrangement joins TRBV6-5 to TRBJ2-5, with 11 bases fitting TRBD1. The CDR3 spans 13 residues. From germline, CDR1 is MNHEY and CDR2 SVGAGI. The junction had 2 bases not matched to a gene; V was cut back by 4 bases and J by 7 bases. CDR3 in amino acids: CASSWGQGGTQYF. CDR3 DNA sequence: TGTGCCAGCAGTTGGGGACAGGGGGGGACCCAGTACTTC.

This chain joins TRBV6-5 and TRBJ2-7, with 8 bases aligning to TRBD2. J lost 6 bases, V lost 6 bases, and 13 bases had no gene match. Germline CDR1 MNHEY, CDR2 SVGAGI. The CDR3 spans 15 residues. CDR3 in amino acids: CASSPSGGRAREQYF. The CDR3 DNA follows: TGTGCCAGCAGCCCCTCGGGGGGGAGGGCCCGCGAGCAGTACTTC.

The chain uses TRBV6-5 and TRBJ1-1; D perhaps matches TRBD1 (5 bases). The CDR3 is made up of 16 amino acids. Trimming shortened V by 4 bases and J by 1 base, and 16 bases separated the two germline ends. Germline values: CDR1 MNHEY, CDR2 SVGAGI. The CDR3 protein is CASSFNSGPENTEAFF. DNA of the CDR3: TGTGCCAGCAGTTTTAATTCGGGACCGGAGAACACTGAAGCTTTCTTT.

The chain has TRBV9 and TRBJ1-1; no clear D. Trimming pared 0 bases from V and 3 bases from J, leaving 9 bases between. Germline V CDR1 and CDR2: SGDLS, YYNGEE. The CDR3 extends over 14 amino acids. The DNA of the CDR3 is TGTGCCAGCAGCGTAGGGCGCTCGGACACTGAAGCTTTCTTT. It yields the protein CASSVGRSDTEAFF.

A note on this clone: Other nucleotide sequences in the sample specify the same CDR3. This rearrangement joins TRBV4-3 to TRBJ2-3, with 8 nucleotides matching TRBD1. Trimming removed 4 bases from V and 0 bases from J; junction bases left unmatched: 0. Looked up from germline, CDR1 is LGHNA and CDR2 is YSLEER. The CDR3 runs 14 residues. The CDR3 DNA follows: TGCGCCAGCAGCCGGACAGGGAGCACAGATACGCAGTATTTT. The encoded protein is CASSRTGSTDTQYF.

The chain links TRBV6-5 to TRBJ2-5, with 7 bases fitting TRBD2. J lost 7 bases, V lost 8 bases, and 7 bases had no gene match. CDR3 length: 12 amino acids. CDR1 and CDR2 from the germline V gene are MNHEY and SVGAGI. The CDR3 bases are TGTGCCAGCGGGGGGGAGGTCGGGACCCAGTACTTC. Its protein product is CASGGEVGTQYF.

The rearrangement links TRBV5-1 to TRBJ2-5, with 8 nucleotides matching TRBD1. The CDR3 totals 16 residues. V gave up 4 bases and J gave up 2 bases; unmatched junction bases: 10. Germline CDR1 and CDR2: SGHRS and YFSETQ. CDR3 in DNA: TGCGCCAGCAGCAGCGGACAGGGTCTCAGTCAAGAGACCCAGTACTTC. It encodes CASSSGQGLSQETQYF.